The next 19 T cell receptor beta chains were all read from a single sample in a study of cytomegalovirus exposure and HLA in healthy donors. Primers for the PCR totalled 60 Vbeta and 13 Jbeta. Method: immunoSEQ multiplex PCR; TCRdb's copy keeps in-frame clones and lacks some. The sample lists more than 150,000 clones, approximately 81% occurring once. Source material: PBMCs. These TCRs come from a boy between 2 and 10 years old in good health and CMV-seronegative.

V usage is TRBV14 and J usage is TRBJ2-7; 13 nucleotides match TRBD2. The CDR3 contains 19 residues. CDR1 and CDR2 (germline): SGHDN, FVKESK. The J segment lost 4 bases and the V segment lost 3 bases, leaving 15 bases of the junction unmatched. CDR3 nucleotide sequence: TGTGCCAGCAGCCAGGATAACATTGGACTAGCGGGAGTAGAATACGAGCAGTACTTC. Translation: CASSQDNIGLAGVEYEQYF.

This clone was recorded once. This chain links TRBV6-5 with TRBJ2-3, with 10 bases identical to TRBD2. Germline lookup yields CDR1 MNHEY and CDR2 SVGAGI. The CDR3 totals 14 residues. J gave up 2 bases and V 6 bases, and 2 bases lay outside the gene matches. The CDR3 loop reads CASRTSGNTDTQYF. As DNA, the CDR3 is TGTGCCAGCAGAACTAGCGGGAACACAGATACGCAGTATTTT.

The CDR3 region has the DNA TGTGCCAGCAGGAGCTCTGGAAACACCATATATTTT. It is translated as CASRSSGNTIYF. V usage is TRBV6-5 and J usage is TRBJ1-3; D is uncertain. V was clipped by 6 bases and J by 0 bases, with 3 bases between them. This CDR3 has 12 residues. The germline V gene has CDR1 MNHEY and CDR2 SVGAGI.

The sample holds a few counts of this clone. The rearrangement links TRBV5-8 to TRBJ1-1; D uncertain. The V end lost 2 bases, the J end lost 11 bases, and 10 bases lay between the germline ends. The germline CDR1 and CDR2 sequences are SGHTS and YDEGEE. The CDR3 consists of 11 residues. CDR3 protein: CASSFSLAAFF. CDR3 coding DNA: TGTGCCAGCAGCTTTTCCCTCGCGGCTTTCTTT.

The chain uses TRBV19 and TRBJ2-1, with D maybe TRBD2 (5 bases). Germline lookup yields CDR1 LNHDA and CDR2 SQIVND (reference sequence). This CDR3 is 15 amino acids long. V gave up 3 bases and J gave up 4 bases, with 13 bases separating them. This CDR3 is CASSIGLSLYNEQFF. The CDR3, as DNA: TGTGCCAGTAGTATCGGACTTAGCCTTTACAATGAGCAGTTCTTC. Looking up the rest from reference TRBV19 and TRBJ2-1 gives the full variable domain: DGGITQSPKYLFRKEGQNVTLSCEQNLNHDAMYWYRQDPGQGLRLIYYSQIVNDFQKGDIAEGYSVSREKKESFPLTVTSAQKNPTAFYLCASSIGLSLYNEQFFGPGTRLTVL.

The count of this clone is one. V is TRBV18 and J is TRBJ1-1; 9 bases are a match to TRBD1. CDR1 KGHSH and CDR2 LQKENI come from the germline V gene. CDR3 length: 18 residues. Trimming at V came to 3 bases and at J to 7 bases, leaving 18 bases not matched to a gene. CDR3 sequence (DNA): TGTGCCAGCTCACCGAGAACAGTAGGGGACAGGGTTTTTGGTGAAGCTTTCTTT. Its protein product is CASSPRTVGDRVFGEAFF.

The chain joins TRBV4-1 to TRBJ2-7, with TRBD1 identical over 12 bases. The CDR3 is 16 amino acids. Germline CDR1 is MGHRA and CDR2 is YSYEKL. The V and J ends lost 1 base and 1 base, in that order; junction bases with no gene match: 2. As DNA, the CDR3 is TGCGCCAGCAGCCAAGGGGACAGGGGGCGATCCTACGAGCAGTACTTC. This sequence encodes CASSQGDRGRSYEQYF.

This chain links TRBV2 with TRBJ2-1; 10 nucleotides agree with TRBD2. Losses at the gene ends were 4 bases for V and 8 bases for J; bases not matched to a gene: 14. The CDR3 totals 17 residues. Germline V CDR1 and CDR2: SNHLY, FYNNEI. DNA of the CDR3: TGTGCCAGCAGTGGAAGTCTGTTAAGCGGGAGGGGCCATGAGCAGTTCTTC. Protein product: CASSGSLLSGRGHEQFF. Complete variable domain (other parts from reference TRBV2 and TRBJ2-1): EPEVTQTPSHQVTQMGQEVILRCVPISNHLYFYWYRQILGQKVEFLVSFYNNEISEKSEIFDDQFSVERPDGSNFTLKIRSTKLEDSAMYFCASSGSLLSGRGHEQFFGPGTRLTVL.

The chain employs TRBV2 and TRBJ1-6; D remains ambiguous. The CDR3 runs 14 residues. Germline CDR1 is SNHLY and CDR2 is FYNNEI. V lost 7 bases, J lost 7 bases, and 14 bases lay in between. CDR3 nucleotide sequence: TGTGCCAGCATGCGCGAGGGTAGAAATTCACCCCTCCACTTT. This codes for CASMREGRNSPLHF.

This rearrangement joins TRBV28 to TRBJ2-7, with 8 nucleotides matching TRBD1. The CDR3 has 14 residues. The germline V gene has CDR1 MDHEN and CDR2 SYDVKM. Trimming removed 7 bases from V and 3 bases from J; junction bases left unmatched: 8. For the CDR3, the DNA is TGTGCCAGCAATTTGGCAGGGGGCTTCTACGAGCAGTACTTC. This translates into CASNLAGGFYEQYF. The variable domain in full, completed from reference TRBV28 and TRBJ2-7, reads DVKVTQSSRYLVKRTGEKVFLECVQDMDHENMFWYRQDPGLGLRLIYFSYDVKMKEKGDIPEGYSVSREKKERFSLILESASTNQTSMYLCASNLAGGFYEQYFGPGTRLTVT.

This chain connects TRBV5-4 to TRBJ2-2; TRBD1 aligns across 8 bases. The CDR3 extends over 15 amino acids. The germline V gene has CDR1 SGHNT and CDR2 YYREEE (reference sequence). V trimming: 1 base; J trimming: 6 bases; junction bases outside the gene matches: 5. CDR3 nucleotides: TGTGCCAGCAGCTTGCCAGGGGGCATGGCCGGGGAGCTGTTTTTT. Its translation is CASSLPGGMAGELFF.

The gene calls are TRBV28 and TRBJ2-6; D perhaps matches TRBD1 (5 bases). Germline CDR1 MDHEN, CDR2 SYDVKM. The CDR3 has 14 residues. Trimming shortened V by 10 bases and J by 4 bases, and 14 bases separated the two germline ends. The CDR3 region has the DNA TGTGCCACAGAATCAGGGTCCGGGGCCAACGTCCTGACTTTC. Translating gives CATESGSGANVLTF.

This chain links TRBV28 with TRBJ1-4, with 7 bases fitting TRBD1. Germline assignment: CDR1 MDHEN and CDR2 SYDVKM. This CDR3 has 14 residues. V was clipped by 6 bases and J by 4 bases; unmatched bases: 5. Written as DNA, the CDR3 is TGTGCCAGCAGACCAGGGGGGAATAATGAAAAACTGTTTTTT. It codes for CASRPGGNNEKLFF.

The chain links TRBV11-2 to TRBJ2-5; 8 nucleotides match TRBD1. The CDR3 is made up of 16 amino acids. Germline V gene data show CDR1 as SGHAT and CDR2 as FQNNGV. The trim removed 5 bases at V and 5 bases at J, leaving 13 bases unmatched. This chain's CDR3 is CASSPAWTGMWETQYF. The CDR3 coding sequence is TGTGCCAGCAGCCCCGCTTGGACAGGGATGTGGGAGACCCAGTACTTC.

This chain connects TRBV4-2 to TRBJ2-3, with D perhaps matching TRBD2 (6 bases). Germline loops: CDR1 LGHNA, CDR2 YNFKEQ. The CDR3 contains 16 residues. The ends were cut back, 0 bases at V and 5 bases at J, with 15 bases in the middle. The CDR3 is CASSQDRGLGGDTQYF. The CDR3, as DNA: TGTGCCAGCAGCCAAGATCGGGGACTGGGAGGAGATACGCAGTATTTT.

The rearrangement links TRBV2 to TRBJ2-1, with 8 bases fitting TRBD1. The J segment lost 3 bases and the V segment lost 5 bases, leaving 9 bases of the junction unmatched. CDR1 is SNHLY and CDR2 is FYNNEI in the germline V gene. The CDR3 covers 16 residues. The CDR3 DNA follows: TGTGCCAGCAGTCCCTCAGGGGGCAGCTTCTACAATGAGCAGTTCTTC. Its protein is CASSPSGGSFYNEQFF.

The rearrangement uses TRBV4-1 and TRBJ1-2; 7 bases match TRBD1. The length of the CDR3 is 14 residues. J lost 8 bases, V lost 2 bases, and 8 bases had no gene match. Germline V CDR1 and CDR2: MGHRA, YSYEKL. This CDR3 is CASSQPDRFGGYTF. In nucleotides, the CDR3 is TGCGCCAGCAGCCAACCGGACAGGTTTGGAGGCTACACCTTC.

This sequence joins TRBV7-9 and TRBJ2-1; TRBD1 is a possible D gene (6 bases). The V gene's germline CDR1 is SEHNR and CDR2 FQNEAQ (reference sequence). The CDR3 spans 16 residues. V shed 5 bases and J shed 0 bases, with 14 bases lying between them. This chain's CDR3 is CASSPNRAPSYNEQFF. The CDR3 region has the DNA TGTGCCAGCAGCCCTAACAGGGCACCCTCCTACAATGAGCAGTTCTTC. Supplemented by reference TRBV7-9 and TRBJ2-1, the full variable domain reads DTGVSQNPRHKITKRGQNVTFRCDPISEHNRLYWYRQTLGQGPEFLTYFQNEAQLEKSRLLSDRFSAERPKGSFSTLEIQRTEQGDSAMYLCASSPNRAPSYNEQFFGPGTRLTVL.

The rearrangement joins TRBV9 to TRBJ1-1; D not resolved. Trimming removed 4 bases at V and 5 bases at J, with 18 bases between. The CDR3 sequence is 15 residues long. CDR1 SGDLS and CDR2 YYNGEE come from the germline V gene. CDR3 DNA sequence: TGTGCCAGCAGCCCGACGCTTTCGGGGATAACTGAAGCTTTCTTT. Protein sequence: CASSPTLSGITEAFF.